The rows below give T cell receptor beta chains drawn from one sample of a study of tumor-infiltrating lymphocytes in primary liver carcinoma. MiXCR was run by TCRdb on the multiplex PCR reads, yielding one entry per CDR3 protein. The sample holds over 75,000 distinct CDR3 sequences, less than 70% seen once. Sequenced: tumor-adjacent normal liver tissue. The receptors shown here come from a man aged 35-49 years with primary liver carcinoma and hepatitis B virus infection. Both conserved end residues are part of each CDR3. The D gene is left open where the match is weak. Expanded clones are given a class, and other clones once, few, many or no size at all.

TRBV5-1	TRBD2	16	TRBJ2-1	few	CASSLARTSGMDEQFF	TGCGCCAGCAGCTTGGCGAGGACTAGCGGGATGGATGAGCAGTTCTTC
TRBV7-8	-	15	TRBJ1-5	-	CASSLGLNSNQPQHF	TGTGCCAGCAGCTTGGGACTGAATAGCAATCAGCCCCAGCATTTT
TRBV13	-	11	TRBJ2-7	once	CASSVVYEQYF	TGTGCCAGCAGCGTAGTCTACGAGCAGTACTTC
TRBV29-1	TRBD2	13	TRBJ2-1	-	CSVEDGTSNGQFF	TGCAGCGTTGAAGATGGGACTAGTAATGGGCAGTTCTTC
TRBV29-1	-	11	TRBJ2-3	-	CSVESTDTQYF	TGCAGCGTTGAAAGCACAGATACGCAGTATTTC
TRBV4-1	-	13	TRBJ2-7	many	CASSHPGSYEQYF	TGCGCCAGCAGCCACCCGGGATCCTACGAGCAGTACTTC
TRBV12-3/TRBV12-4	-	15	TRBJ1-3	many	CASSSLRPFGNTIYF	TGTGCCAGCAGTTCCCTCCGTCCATTTGGAAACACCATATATTTT
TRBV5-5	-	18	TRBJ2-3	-	CASSLVAVGVIGADTQYF	TGTGCCAGCAGCTTAGTCGCAGTGGGAGTGATCGGGGCAGATACGCAGTATTTT
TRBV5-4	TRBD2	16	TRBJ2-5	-	CACSGRREGLEETQYF	TGTGCCTGTAGCGGGAGGCGGGAGGGCCTAGAGGAGACCCAGTACTTC
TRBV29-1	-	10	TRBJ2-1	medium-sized	CSVSPNEQFF	TGCAGCGTTTCCCCCAATGAGCAGTTCTTC
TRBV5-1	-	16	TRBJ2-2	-	CANSLASGGVTGELFF	TGTGCCAACAGCTTGGCAAGCGGAGGGGTCACCGGGGAGCTGTTTTTT
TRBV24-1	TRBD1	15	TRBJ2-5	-	CATSVGQGWPETQYF	TGTGCCACCAGTGTTGGACAGGGTTGGCCAGAGACCCAGTACTTC
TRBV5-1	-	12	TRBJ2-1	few	CASPKGVNEQFF	TGCGCCAGCCCTAAAGGGGTCAATGAGCAGTTCTTC
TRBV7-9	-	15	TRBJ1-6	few	CASSSDGPQSSPLHF	TGTGCCAGCAGCTCGGACGGACCTCAGAGCTCACCCCTCCACTTT
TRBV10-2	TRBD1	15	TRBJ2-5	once	CASGESDRGGETQYF	TGCGCCAGCGGTGAGTCAGACAGGGGAGGAGAGACCCAATACTTC
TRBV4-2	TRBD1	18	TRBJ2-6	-	CASSQGGQGSTGANVLTF	TGTGCGAGCAGCCAAGGTGGACAGGGTAGCACTGGGGCCAACGTCCTGACTTTC